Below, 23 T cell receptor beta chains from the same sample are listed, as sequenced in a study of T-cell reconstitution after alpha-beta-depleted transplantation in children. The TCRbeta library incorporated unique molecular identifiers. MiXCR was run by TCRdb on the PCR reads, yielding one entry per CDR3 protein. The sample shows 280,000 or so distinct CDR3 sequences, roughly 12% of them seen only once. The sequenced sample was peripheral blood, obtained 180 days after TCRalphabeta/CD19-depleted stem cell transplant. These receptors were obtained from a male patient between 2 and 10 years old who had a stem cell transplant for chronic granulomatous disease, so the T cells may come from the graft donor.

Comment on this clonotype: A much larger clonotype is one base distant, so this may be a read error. CDR3 loop: CASRASGPGELFF. CDR3 nucleotide sequence: TGTGCCAGCAGGGCTAGCGGGCCCGGGGAGCTGTTTTTT. The rearrangement links TRBV28 to TRBJ2-2, with 8 bases lining up with TRBD2. V gave up 6 bases and J gave up 6 bases; unmatched junction bases: 3. The CDR3 is made up of 13 amino acids. The germline V gene encodes CDR1 MDHEN and CDR2 SYDVKM.

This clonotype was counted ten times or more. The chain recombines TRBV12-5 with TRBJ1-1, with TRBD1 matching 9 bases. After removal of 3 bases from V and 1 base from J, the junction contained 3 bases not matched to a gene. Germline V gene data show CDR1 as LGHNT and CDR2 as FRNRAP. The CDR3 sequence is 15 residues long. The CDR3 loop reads CASGLGTGTNTEAFF. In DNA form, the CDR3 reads TGTGCTAGTGGTTTAGGGACAGGGACGAACACTGAAGCTTTCTTT. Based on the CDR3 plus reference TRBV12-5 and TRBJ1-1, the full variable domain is DARVTQTPRHKVTEMGQEVTMRCQPILGHNTVFWYRQTMMQGLELLAYFRNRAPLDDSGMPKDRFSAEMPDATLATLKIQPSEPRDSAVYFCASGLGTGTNTEAFFGQGTRLTVV.

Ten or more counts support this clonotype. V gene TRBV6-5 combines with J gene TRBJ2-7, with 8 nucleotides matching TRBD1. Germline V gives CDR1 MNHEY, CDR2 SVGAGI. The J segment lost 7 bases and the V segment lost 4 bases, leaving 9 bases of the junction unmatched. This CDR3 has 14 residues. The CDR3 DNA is TGTGCCAGCAGTTTCGACAGGGGCCAAGGGGAGCAGTACTTC. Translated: CASSFDRGQGEQYF.

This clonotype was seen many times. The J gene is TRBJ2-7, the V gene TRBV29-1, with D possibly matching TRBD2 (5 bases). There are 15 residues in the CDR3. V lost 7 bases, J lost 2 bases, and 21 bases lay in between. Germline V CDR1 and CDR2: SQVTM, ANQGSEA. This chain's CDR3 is CSAMDAWGETYEQYF. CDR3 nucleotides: TGCAGCGCTATGGACGCATGGGGAGAGACCTACGAGCAGTACTTC.

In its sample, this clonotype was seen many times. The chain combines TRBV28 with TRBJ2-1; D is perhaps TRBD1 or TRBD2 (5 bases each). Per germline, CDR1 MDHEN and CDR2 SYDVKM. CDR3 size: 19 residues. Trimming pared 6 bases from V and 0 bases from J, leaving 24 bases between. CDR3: CASSITFLKRGSSYNEQFF. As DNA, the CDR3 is TGTGCCAGCAGCATAACTTTTTTGAAGAGGGGAAGCTCCTACAATGAGCAGTTCTTC.

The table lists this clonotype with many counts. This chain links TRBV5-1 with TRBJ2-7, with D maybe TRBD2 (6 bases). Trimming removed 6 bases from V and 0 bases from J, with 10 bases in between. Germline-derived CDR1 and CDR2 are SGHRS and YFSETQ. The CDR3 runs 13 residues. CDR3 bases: TGCGCCAGCAAAATGGGAGGCTCCTACGAGCAGTACTTC. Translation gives CASKMGGSYEQYF. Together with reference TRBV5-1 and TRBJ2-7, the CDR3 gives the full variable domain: KAGVTQTPRYLIKTRGQQVTLSCSPISGHRSVSWYQQTPGQGLQFLFEYFSETQRNKGNFPGRFSGRQFSNSRSEMNVSTLELGDSALYLCASKMGGSYEQYFGPGTRLTVT.

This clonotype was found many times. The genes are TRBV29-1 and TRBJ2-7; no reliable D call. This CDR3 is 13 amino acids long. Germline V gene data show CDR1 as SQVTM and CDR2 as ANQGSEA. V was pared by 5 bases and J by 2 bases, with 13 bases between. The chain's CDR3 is CSVFDLTAYEQYF. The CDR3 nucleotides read TGCAGCGTTTTTGACCTAACGGCCTACGAGCAGTACTTC.

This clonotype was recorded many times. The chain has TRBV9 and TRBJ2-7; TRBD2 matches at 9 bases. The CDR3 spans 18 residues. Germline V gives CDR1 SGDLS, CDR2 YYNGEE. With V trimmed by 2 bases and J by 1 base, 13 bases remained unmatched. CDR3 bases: TGTGCCAGCAGCGTGGGGGTTTTAGCGGGAGTCGGTTCCTACGAGCAGTACTTC. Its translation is CASSVGVLAGVGSYEQYF.

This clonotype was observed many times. CDR3 nucleotides: TGCGCCAGCAGCCAAGATCTAGGGCAATCACCCTCCTACAATGAGCAGTTCTTC. Translated, it gives CASSQDLGQSPSYNEQFF. The chain has TRBV4-3 and TRBJ2-1; D unclear. Germline loops: CDR1 LGHNA, CDR2 YSLEER. The CDR3 covers 18 residues. V shed 0 bases and J shed 0 bases, with 15 bases lying between them.

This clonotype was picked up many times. The CDR3 reads CASSRTLEYNEQFF. The CDR3 nucleotides read TGCGCCAGCAGCCGGACCCTAGAATACAATGAGCAGTTCTTC. The V gene is TRBV4-1, the J gene TRBJ2-1; D ambiguous. CDR1 and CDR2 (germline): MGHRA, YSYEKL. Trimming pared 4 bases from V and 4 bases from J, leaving 11 bases between. This CDR3 comprises 14 residues.

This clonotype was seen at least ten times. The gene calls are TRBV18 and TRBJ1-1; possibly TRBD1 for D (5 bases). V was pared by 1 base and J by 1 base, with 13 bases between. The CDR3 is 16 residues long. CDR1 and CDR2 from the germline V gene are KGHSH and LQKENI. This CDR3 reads CASSPLATGQNTEAFF. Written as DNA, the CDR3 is TGTGCCAGCTCACCACTAGCAACAGGCCAGAACACTGAAGCTTTCTTT.

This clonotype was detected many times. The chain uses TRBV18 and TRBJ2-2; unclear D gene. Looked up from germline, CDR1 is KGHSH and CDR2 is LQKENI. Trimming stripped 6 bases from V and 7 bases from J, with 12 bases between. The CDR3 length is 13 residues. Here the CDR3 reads CASSPLGVGELFF. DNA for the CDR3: TGTGCCAGCTCCCCGTTAGGAGTCGGGGAGCTGTTTTTT.

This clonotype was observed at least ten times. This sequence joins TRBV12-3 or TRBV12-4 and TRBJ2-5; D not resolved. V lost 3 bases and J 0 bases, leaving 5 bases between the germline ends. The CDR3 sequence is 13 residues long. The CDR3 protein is CASSLNHQETQYF. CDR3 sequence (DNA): TGTGCCAGCAGTTTGAACCACCAAGAGACCCAGTACTTC.

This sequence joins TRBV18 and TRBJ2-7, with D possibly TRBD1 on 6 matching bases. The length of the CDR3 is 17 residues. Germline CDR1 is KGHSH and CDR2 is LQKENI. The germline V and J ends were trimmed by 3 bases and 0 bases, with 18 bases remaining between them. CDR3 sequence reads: CASSPLGQRKSSYEQYF. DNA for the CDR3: TGTGCCAGCTCACCGCTTGGACAGCGTAAGAGCTCCTACGAGCAGTACTTC.

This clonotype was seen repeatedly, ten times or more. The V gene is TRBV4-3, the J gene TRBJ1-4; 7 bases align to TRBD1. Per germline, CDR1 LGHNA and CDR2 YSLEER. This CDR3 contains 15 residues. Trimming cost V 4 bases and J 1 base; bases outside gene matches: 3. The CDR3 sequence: CASSPTGRTNEKLFF. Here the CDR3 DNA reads TGCGCCAGCAGCCCGACAGGGCGAACTAATGAAAAACTGTTTTTT.

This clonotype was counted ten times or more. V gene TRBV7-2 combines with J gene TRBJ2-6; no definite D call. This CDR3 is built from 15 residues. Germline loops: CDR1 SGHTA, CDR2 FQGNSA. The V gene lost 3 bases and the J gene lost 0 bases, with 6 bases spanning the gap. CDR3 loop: CASSFGHSGANVLTF. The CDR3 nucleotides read TGTGCCAGCAGCTTCGGTCACTCTGGGGCCAACGTCCTGACTTTC.

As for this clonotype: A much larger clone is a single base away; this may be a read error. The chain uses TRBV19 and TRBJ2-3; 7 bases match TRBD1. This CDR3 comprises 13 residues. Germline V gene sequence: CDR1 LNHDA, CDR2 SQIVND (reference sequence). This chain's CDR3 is CASGDRPTDTQSF. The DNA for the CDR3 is TGTGCCAGTGGGGACAGACCCACAGATACGCAGTCTTTT.

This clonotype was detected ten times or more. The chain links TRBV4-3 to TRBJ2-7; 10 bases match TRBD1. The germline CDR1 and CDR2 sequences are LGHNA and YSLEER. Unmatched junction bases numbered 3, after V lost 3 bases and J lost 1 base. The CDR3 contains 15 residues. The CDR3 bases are TGCGCCAGCAGCCAGGGGACAGGGGATTCCTACGAGCAGTACTTC. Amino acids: CASSQGTGDSYEQYF.

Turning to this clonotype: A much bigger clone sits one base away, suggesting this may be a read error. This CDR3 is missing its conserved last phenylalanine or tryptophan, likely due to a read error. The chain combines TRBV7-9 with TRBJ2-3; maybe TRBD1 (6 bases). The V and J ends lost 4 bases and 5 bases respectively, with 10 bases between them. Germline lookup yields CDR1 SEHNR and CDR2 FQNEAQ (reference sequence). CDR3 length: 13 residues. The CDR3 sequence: CASSSGQLDTQYS. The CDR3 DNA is TGTGCCAGCAGCTCTGGACAGCTAGATACGCAGTATTCT.

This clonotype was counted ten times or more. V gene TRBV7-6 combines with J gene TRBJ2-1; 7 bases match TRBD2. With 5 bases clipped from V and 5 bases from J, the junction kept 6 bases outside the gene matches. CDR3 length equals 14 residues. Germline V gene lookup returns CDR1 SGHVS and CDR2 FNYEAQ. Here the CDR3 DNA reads TGTGCCAGCAGCCCACTAGCGACCAACAATGAGCAGTTCTTC. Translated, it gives CASSPLATNNEQFF.

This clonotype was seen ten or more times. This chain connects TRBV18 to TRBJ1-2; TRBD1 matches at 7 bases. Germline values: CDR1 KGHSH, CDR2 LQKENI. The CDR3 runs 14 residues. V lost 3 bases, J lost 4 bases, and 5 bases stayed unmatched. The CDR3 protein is CASSPGTDLYGYTF. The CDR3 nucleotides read TGTGCCAGCTCACCCGGGACAGACCTCTATGGCTACACCTTC.

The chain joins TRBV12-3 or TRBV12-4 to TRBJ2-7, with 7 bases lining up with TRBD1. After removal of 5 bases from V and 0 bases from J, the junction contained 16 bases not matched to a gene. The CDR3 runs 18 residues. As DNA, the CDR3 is TGTGCCAGCAGTCCCAAGACAGGGTCCAGGGCGTCCTCCTACGAGCAGTACTTC. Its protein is CASSPKTGSRASSYEQYF.

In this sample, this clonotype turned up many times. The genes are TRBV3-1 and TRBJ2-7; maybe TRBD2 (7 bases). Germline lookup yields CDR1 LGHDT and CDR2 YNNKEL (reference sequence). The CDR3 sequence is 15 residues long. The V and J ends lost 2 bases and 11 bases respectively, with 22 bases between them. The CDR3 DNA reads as TGTGCCAGCAGCCAACAATCGCGGGGGCCGATCGTTGAGTACTTC. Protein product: CASSQQSRGPIVEYF.